This T cell receptor beta chain stems from a study of blood T cell repertoires in COVID-19 (dated by TCRdb to the early 2020s). Background on the whole study: The collaborator samples originated in the United States, Italy and Spain and spanned the acute and convalescent phases of COVID-19. The prospective study material was composed of cDNA or gDNA derived from T cells, B-cell-depleted T cells, or PBMCs. The dataset comprised deeply sampled blood TCRbeta repertoires from subjects exposed to, actively infected with, or recovered from COVID-19. The repertoires were released in a freely available public database intended as a resource for research on the immune response to SARS-CoV-2. The samples were drawn from the first 160 participants of the ongoing ImmuneRACE study and from 950 to 1,500 subjects provided by 6 global collaborators. Nearly every sample came with metadata listing a de-identified subject ID, COVID-19 status, age in years and sex. HLA class I and class II types, where available, came from metadata supplied by the sample provider rather than from assay-based typing.

This clone was detected once. Its cognate antigen has yet to be identified. No per-base quality is available; no much larger clone lies one base away. Deletion took 1 base off V and 5 bases off J, with a span of 14 bases between the germline ends. The CDR3 covers 15 residues, taking in both the cysteine and the phenylalanine. CDR3 DNA is the only sequence kept; it has 45 bases, read in frame from the first base. In the germline V gene (reference sequence), CDR1 corresponds to LNHDA and CDR2 to SQIVND. Each collaborating institution followed its own protocols to collect whole blood in K2EDTA tubes. For TCRbeta analysis, collaborators shipped samples in one of three forms: frozen whole blood, isolated PBMCs, or DNA extracted from either of those sample types. The study at large found these results: Clinical and demographic metadata were provided uncurated, with the amount varying by source and participant.

TCRbeta CDR3 regions were amplified from genomic DNA using the immunoSEQ Assay, a bias-controlled multiplex PCR. As for the authors' bioinformatics: The number of nucleated cells in each sample was estimated from the amplification of reference gene primers within the assay. To quantify the absolute abundance of each unique TCRbeta CDR3 rearrangement, sequence reads were collapsed and filtered. Productive Simpson clonality was computed per sample as the square root of Simpson's diversity index over productive rearrangements. Held by TCRdb, this immuneACCESS table contains in-frame sequences only and omits some clones. Under half of the omission traces to an unresolved V gene where checked; the cause of the rest is unknown. That table gives V, J and clone size, and the DNA gave D and trimming. In this sample the table shows around 190,000 clones, 65% to 90% of which occur a single time. Jointly, the top ten make up more than 7.5% of the sample.

This chain joins TRBV19 to TRBJ1-2; 5 matching bases give a weak D call of TRBD1. The sequencing input was peripheral blood. The TCR originated in a middle-aged man with active or convalescent COVID-19. The nucleotide sequence is given as TGTGCCAGTAGTATAGGGGGGGGAAAGGGTTATGGCTACACCTTC. This codes for CASSIGGGKGYGYTF.